The 25 T cell receptor beta chains reported below all come from one sample, sequenced in a study of CD8 T cells in ankylosing spondylitis. TCRdb independently ran MiXCR on the 5' RACE reads; one entry per CDR3 protein. This table holds 36,000 or so distinct CDR3 sequences, approximately 10% found once. The sequenced sample was synovial fluid, either unsorted or a sorted T cell fraction (not recorded which). Receptors originate from a male donor with ankylosing spondylitis.

This clonotype was seen at least ten times. The chain employs TRBV29-1 and TRBJ2-5, with TRBD2 matching 12 bases. Germline trimming cut 3 bases from V and 2 bases from J; bases unmatched to any gene: 13. The CDR3 extends over 18 amino acids. Germline V gives CDR1 SQVTM, CDR2 ANQGSEA. CDR3 amino acids: CSVETGVTSGSSQETQYF. The CDR3, as DNA: TGCAGCGTTGAGACTGGGGTGACTAGCGGGAGTAGTCAAGAGACCCAGTACTTC.

In its sample, this clonotype was seen a few times. This chain connects TRBV10-3 to TRBJ1-2; D possibly corresponds to TRBD1 (6 bases). Germline V gene sequence: CDR1 ENHRY, CDR2 SYGVKD. Trimming took 4 bases from V and 4 from J, leaving 7 bases between them. The CDR3 has 12 residues. CDR3 sequence (DNA): TGTGCCATCAGTGCACAGGGCTATGGCTACACCTTC. Translated: CAISAQGYGYTF.

This clonotype has a handful of counts. V gene TRBV28 combines with J gene TRBJ2-7; 7 bases are a match to TRBD1. The J segment lost 0 bases and the V segment lost 5 bases, leaving 7 bases of the junction unmatched. The CDR3 contains 15 residues. The germline gives CDR1 MDHEN, CDR2 SYDVKM. CDR3 protein: CASSINRDSSYEQYF. The CDR3 coding sequence is TGTGCCAGCAGTATCAACCGGGACAGCTCCTACGAGCAGTACTTC.

Many counts were recorded for this clonotype. The junction does not match germline at one end; this may be a read error. The rearrangement joins TRBV20-1 to TRBJ2-3, with TRBD2 identical over 10 bases. CDR1 and CDR2 from the germline V gene are DFQATT and SNEGSKA (reference sequence). This CDR3 has 16 residues. CDR3 in DNA: TGCAGTGCTAGAGCAGGGCTAGCGGGAGACTCCAGCCCACCGATTTTT. This codes for CSARAGLAGDSSPPIF.

By proportion, this clonotype is medium-sized (0.01 to 0.1%). V gene TRBV29-1 combines with J gene TRBJ2-7; 11 bases agree with TRBD2. The CDR3 has 13 residues. The germline CDR1 and CDR2 sequences are SQVTM and ANQGSEA. With 6 bases clipped from V and 2 bases from J, the junction kept 3 bases outside the gene matches. CDR3 sequence: CSVVAGGPYEQYF. DNA for the CDR3: TGCAGCGTAGTAGCGGGAGGGCCCTACGAGCAGTACTTC.

In its sample, this clonotype is large. The genes are TRBV7-6 and TRBJ2-3, with D maybe TRBD2 (5 bases). Trimming pared 2 bases from V and 2 bases from J, leaving 11 bases between. This CDR3 comprises 15 residues. Germline CDR1 is SGHVS and CDR2 is FNYEAQ. CDR3 region: CASSLTRRSTDTQYF. The CDR3 DNA follows: TGTGCCAGCAGCTTAACACGGAGGTCCACAGATACGCAGTATTTT.

This clonotype is large (0.1 to 1%). The J gene is TRBJ2-7, the V gene TRBV5-1, with D uncertain. The CDR3 has 14 amino acids. The V gene's germline CDR1 is SGHRS and CDR2 YFSETQ. Trimming stripped 2 bases from V and 2 bases from J, with 11 bases between. In DNA, the CDR3 is TGCGCCAGCAGCTTCGACTTCAAACCCTACGAGCAGTACTTC. Translated, it gives CASSFDFKPYEQYF.

V gene TRBV7-8 combines with J gene TRBJ1-1; the match to TRBD1 covers 9 bases. V was pared by 5 bases and J by 10 bases, with 11 bases of the junction left unmatched. There are 14 residues in the CDR3. CDR1 and CDR2 (germline): SGHVS, FQNEAQ. CDR3 residues: CASSPTGGAWRAFF. CDR3 coding DNA: TGTGCCAGCAGCCCCACAGGGGGCGCATGGAGAGCTTTCTTT.

This clonotype was picked up many times. The V call is TRBV28, the J call TRBJ1-2; 7 nucleotides match TRBD1. V trimming: 1 base; J trimming: 14 bases; junction bases outside the gene matches: 7. This CDR3 is 12 amino acids long. CDR1 is MDHEN and CDR2 is SYDVKM in the germline V gene. The CDR3 reads CASSLLQGDRTF. The CDR3 DNA sequence: TGTGCCAGCAGTTTATTGCAGGGGGATCGGACCTTC.

Concerning this clonotype itself: The junction differs from germline at one of its ends, possibly a read error. The chain combines TRBV5-1 with TRBJ2-7, with 9 bases fitting TRBD2. The CDR3 consists of 14 residues. Per germline, CDR1 SGHRS and CDR2 YFSETQ. The chain's CDR3 is CASSPGLALYDQYF. In DNA form, the CDR3 reads TGCGCCAGCAGCCCGGGACTAGCACTCTACGACCAGTACTTC.

The sample holds a few counts of this clonotype. The chain joins TRBV5-8 to TRBJ2-1; D unclear. Looked up from germline, CDR1 is SGHTS and CDR2 is YDEGEE. Trimming took off 0 bases at V and 9 bases at J, with 10 bases between the two ends. CDR3 size: 13 residues. The CDR3: CASSLVHGFEQFF. CDR3 DNA: TGTGCCAGCAGCTTGGTACACGGGTTTGAGCAGTTCTTC.

This clonotype turned up a few times. V usage is TRBV7-9 and J usage is TRBJ2-7; D might be TRBD1 (6 bases). The germline gives CDR1 SEHNR, CDR2 FQNEAQ (reference sequence). CDR3 length equals 14 residues. V lost 1 base and J lost 5, with 12 bases in between. The CDR3, as DNA: TGTGCCAGCAGCTTAGTAGAGGGGACAAACGAGCAGTACTTC. It translates to CASSLVEGTNEQYF.

The genes are TRBV7-9 and TRBJ2-7; no reliable D call. Trimming removed 5 bases at V and 1 base at J, with 15 bases between. This CDR3 has 15 amino acids. Germline V gives CDR1 SEHNR, CDR2 FQNEAQ (reference sequence). The CDR3 spells CASSPPVGSSYEQYF. DNA of the CDR3: TGTGCCAGCAGCCCCCCGGTCGGTAGTTCCTACGAGCAGTACTTC.

Many counts were recorded for this clonotype. V gene TRBV7-2 combines with J gene TRBJ2-7; D perhaps matches TRBD1 (5 bases). The V and J ends lost 4 bases and 2 bases respectively, with 15 bases between them. The CDR3 is 15 residues long. Germline V gene data show CDR1 as SGHTA and CDR2 as FQGNSA. The CDR3: CASSSLATVAYEQYF. In DNA, the CDR3 is TGTGCCAGCAGCTCGCTGGCGACAGTTGCCTACGAGCAGTACTTC. The full variable domain, in which reference TRBV7-2 and TRBJ2-7 provide the parts outside the CDR3, is GAGVSQSPSNKVTEKGKDVELRCDPISGHTALYWYRQSLGQGLEFLIYFQGNSAPDKSGLPSDRFSAERTGGSVSTLTIQRTQQEDSAVYLCASSSLATVAYEQYFGPGTRLTVT.

Ten or more counts support this clonotype. V is TRBV12-3 or TRBV12-4 and J is TRBJ2-7; no reliable D call. Trimming took 3 bases from V and 2 from J, leaving 5 bases between them. The CDR3 loop spans 12 amino acids. The CDR3 DNA sequence: TGTGCCAGCAGTTTGGTCGCCTACGAGCAGTACTTC. Its protein is CASSLVAYEQYF.

The chain uses TRBV2 and TRBJ2-5; 13 bases agree with TRBD2. This CDR3 has 12 amino acids. V shed 6 bases and J 9 bases; nucleotides not matched to a gene: 1. CDR1 is SNHLY, CDR2 FYNNEI, per germline. In DNA, the CDR3 is TGTGCCAGCAGAACTAGCGGGAGGGCCCAGTACTTC. It specifies CASRTSGRAQYF.

This clonotype was counted many times. The chain is built from TRBV20-1 and TRBJ2-2; possibly TRBD2 for D (6 bases). Germline CDR1 is DFQATT and CDR2 is SNEGSKA (reference sequence). V was shortened by 1 base and J by 7 bases, with 10 bases between the two germline ends. The CDR3 contains 13 residues. CDR3 region: CSARGRVNGELFF. The CDR3 region has the DNA TGCAGTGCTAGAGGGAGGGTCAACGGGGAGCTGTTTTTT.

The V gene is TRBV2, the J gene TRBJ1-1; no definite D call. V lost 6 bases and J lost 5, with 22 bases in between. The germline V gene encodes CDR1 SNHLY and CDR2 FYNNEI. This CDR3 is 16 amino acids long. The CDR3 region is CASRGSAGKKGTEAFF. CDR3 nucleotides: TGTGCCAGCAGGGGGTCGGCAGGTAAAAAAGGGACTGAAGCTTTCTTT.

The chain carries TRBV27 and TRBJ2-1; 9 bases agree with TRBD2. This CDR3 is built from 12 residues. Germline loops: CDR1 MNHEY, CDR2 SMNVEV (reference sequence). Unmatched junction bases numbered 4, after V lost 6 bases and J lost 10 bases. The CDR3 region has the DNA TGTGCCAGCAGATGGCTAGCGGGAGAGCAGTTCTTC. Encoded protein: CASRWLAGEQFF.

This clonotype was counted at least ten times. The chain carries TRBV7-9 and TRBJ2-7; D is unclear. The CDR3 consists of 15 residues. Germline CDR1 and CDR2: SEHNR and FQNEAQ (reference sequence). Trimming stripped 5 bases from V and 0 bases from J, with 14 bases between. CDR3 sequence reads: CASSATTGPSYEQYF. The CDR3 DNA reads as TGTGCCAGCAGCGCCACGACTGGACCCTCCTACGAGCAGTACTTC. The full variable domain, rest sourced from reference TRBV7-9 and TRBJ2-7, is DTGVSQNPRHKITKRGQNVTFRCDPISEHNRLYWYRQTLGQGPEFLTYFQNEAQLEKSRLLSDRFSAERPKGSFSTLEIQRTEQGDSAMYLCASSATTGPSYEQYFGPGTRLTVT.

This clonotype occurred a few times. This chain connects TRBV20-1 to TRBJ2-7; no firm D call. Trimming removed 3 bases at V and 8 bases at J, with 11 bases between. The germline gives CDR1 DFQATT, CDR2 SNEGSKA (reference sequence). The CDR3 covers 11 residues. The CDR3 sequence: CSASVERKQYF. CDR3 bases: TGCAGTGCTAGTGTGGAGAGGAAGCAGTACTTC.

This clonotype was picked up many times. The chain combines TRBV2 with TRBJ1-2; D possibly corresponds to TRBD1 (6 bases). Trimming removed 4 bases at V and 4 bases at J, with 10 bases between. The germline V gene encodes CDR1 SNHLY and CDR2 FYNNEI. This CDR3 region has 13 residues. The CDR3 DNA is TGTGCCAGCAGTGCAATAGGGGGCTATGGCTACACCTTC. Translated, it gives CASSAIGGYGYTF. The full variable domain, in which reference TRBV2 and TRBJ1-2 provide the parts outside the CDR3, is EPEVTQTPSHQVTQMGQEVILRCVPISNHLYFYWYRQILGQKVEFLVSFYNNEISEKSEIFDDQFSVERPDGSNFTLKIRSTKLEDSAMYFCASSAIGGYGYTFGSGTRLTVV.

This clonotype came up many times. This chain connects TRBV11-2 to TRBJ2-1; D is undetermined. V was pared by 2 bases and J by 5 bases, with 7 bases between. This CDR3 region has 13 residues. Germline V CDR1 and CDR2: SGHAT, FQNNGV. The CDR3 here is CASSLLLNNEQFF. The CDR3 DNA follows: TGTGCCAGCAGCTTACTCCTTAACAATGAGCAGTTCTTC.

The table lists this clonotype with many counts. The gene calls are TRBV10-3 and TRBJ1-2; D uncertain. Trimming removed 2 bases at V and 4 bases at J, with 14 bases between. CDR1 is ENHRY, CDR2 SYGVKD, per germline. The CDR3 is made up of 15 amino acids. The CDR3 region is CAISEDGRPSYGYTF. Written as DNA, the CDR3 is TGTGCCATCAGTGAGGACGGACGCCCGAGCTATGGCTACACCTTC.

The rearrangement uses TRBV12-3 or TRBV12-4 and TRBJ1-1, with D unclear. Trimming took off 2 bases at V and 5 bases at J, with 15 bases between the two ends. This CDR3 is 15 amino acids long. The CDR3 loop is CASSLWAAPGTEAFF. CDR3 sequence (DNA): TGTGCCAGCAGTTTATGGGCCGCACCGGGGACTGAAGCTTTCTTT.